This T cell receptor beta chain is from a study of blood T cell repertoires in COVID-19 (dated by TCRdb to about 2020). Context from the whole study: Collaborator samples came from the United States, Italy and Spain and covered acute and convalescent phases of COVID-19. The material from the prospective study consisted of cDNA or gDNA derived from T cells, B-cell-depleted T cells, or PBMCs. Deeply sampled blood TCRbeta repertoires from subjects exposed to, actively infected with, or recovered from COVID-19 were included in the dataset. A freely available public database, intended as a resource for researchers studying the immune response to SARS-CoV-2, is where the repertoires were released. Samples came from the ongoing ImmuneRACE study (first 160 participants) plus 1,254 subjects from 6 global collaborators. Sample metadata almost always included a de-identified subject ID, COVID-19 status, age in years and sex. Where available, HLA class I and class II types were obtained from metadata supplied by the sample provider rather than from assay-based typing. Points the paper makes about the study in general: The quantity of clinical and demographic metadata differed by source and by participant and was supplied without curation.

Enrolling through a virtual design, the prospective study's participants ranged in age from roughly 18 to 89 years and lived across 24 United States geographic areas. In the prospective study, cohorts were assigned on the basis of participant-reported clinical history obtained from a screening survey and a study questionnaire. Recovered participants in ImmuneRACE Cohort 3 were defined as having two consecutive negative NP/OP PCR tests, clearance from a healthcare professional, or resolution of symptoms. Mobile phlebotomists in the prospective study collected whole blood, serum and a nasopharyngeal or oropharyngeal swab from every participant. Over a roughly two-month period, participants in the prospective study had the option of providing additional blood draws and questionnaires. Blood samples from the prospective study were shipped frozen or at room temperature prior to DNA extraction. The germline V gene sets CDR1 to SNHLY and CDR2 to FYNNEI. From the cysteine up to the phenylalanine, the CDR3 has a length of 17 residues. Only the CDR3 region is kept as DNA, spanning 51 bases read in frame from base 1. Germline trimming amounts to 4 bases on V and 4 bases on J, with 15 as the count of junction bases outside the gene matches.

Concerning this clone: Its cognate antigen has yet to be identified. No much larger clonotype is one base removed from it; base qualities were not supplied.

TCRbeta CDR3 regions were amplified from genomic DNA by means of the immunoSEQ Assay, a bias-controlled multiplex PCR. Turning to the authors' computational methods: The number of nucleated cells in each sample was estimated from the amplification of reference gene primers within the assay. To quantify the absolute abundance of each unique TCRbeta CDR3 rearrangement, sequence reads were collapsed and filtered. For each sample, productive Simpson clonality was calculated by taking the square root of Simpson's diversity index across productive rearrangements. Held by TCRdb, this immuneACCESS table contains in-frame sequences only and omits some clones. Under half of the omission traces to an unresolved V gene where checked; the cause of the rest is unknown. V, J and clone size are taken as reported in that table, and D and trimming were inferred from the DNA itself. In this sample the table shows about 330,000 clones, about 90% of which occur a single time. The top ten clonotypes cover roughly 1% of the sample.

This receptor chain uses TRBV2 and TRBJ1-2, and 7 junctional nucleotides match TRBD1. This clonotype originated in a young woman who had recovered from COVID-19. Input material: PBMCs or T cells enriched from blood (not recorded which). This receptor carries the CDR3 CASSVLQTGVGGYGYTF. The nucleotides are TGTGCCAGCAGTGTACTCCAAACAGGGGTTGGTGGCTATGGCTACACCTTC.